This T cell receptor beta chain was sequenced during a study of shared T cell receptors in the human thymus. Trimming shortened V by 8 bases and J by 4 bases, and 17 bases separated the two germline ends. The CDR3 length is 14 residues. Germline V gene lookup returns CDR1 LNHDA and CDR2 SQIVND (reference sequence). Using immunoSEQ multiplex PCR, the repertoire was profiled, and TCRdb retains in-frame clones only, with some absent. The profile shows approximately 490,000 clones, 75% to 80% of them singletons. The same sample was also studied in work on human thymus T cells.

V and J are TRBV19 and TRBJ1-2, with a possible D match to TRBD1 (6 bases). Source material: thymocytes. The clonotype comes from a boy younger than two with a congenital heart defect. This CDR3 reads CASGEGGLFYGYTF. The CDR3 nucleotides are TGTGCCAGTGGGGAGGGGGGGCTCTTCTATGGCTACACCTTC.